A selection of T cell receptor beta chains follows, all from one sample in a study of sequential checkpoint blockade in melanoma. Generated by immunoSEQ multiplex PCR, the TCRdb table keeps only in-frame clones and is missing some. The sample has around 2,900 clones, 27% seen once; the top ten hold around 11%. Sequenced here: tumor tissue (inferred from file names), sampled from a patient given nivolumab and ipilimumab in sequence. These receptors came from a human donor with melanoma. Each CDR3 is given with its conserved first and last residue. The order of the fields is CDR3 length, D gene, clone size, J gene, V gene, CDR3 DNA, CDR3 protein. A D gene is named only where the DNA matches it firmly. Size is stated for part of the rows, as once, few or many counts, or as a class when the clone is expanded.

14,TRBD1,.,TRBJ1-1,TRBV6-4,TGTGCCAGCTCTATAAGACAGGGGAACACTGAAGCTTTCTTT,CASSIRQGNTEAFF
14,TRBD1,few,TRBJ2-7,TRBV19,TGTGCCAGTAGTATGACAGGGGGGTCCTACGAGCAGTACTTC,CASSMTGGSYEQYF
16,.,.,TRBJ2-1,TRBV19,TGTGCCAGTAGTAGGCAGGGGAGAGGGTCCTACAATGAGCAGTTCTTC,CASSRQGRGSYNEQFF
13,.,few,TRBJ2-3,TRBV6-8,TGTGCCAGCAGTTACGACCTCACAGATACGCAGTATTTT,CASSYDLTDTQYF
14,TRBD1,medium-sized,TRBJ1-2,TRBV11-3,TGTGCCAGCAGCTTAATTGGGACAGGGATCGGCTACACCTTC,CASSLIGTGIGYTF
15,TRBD1,.,TRBJ2-2,TRBV11-3,TGTGCCAGCAGCTTACGACAGGGGAACACCGGGGAGCTGTTTTTT,CASSLRQGNTGELFF
13,.,.,TRBJ1-5,TRBV19,TGTGCCAGTAGTATAGCCATTAACCAGCCCCAGCATTTT,CASSIAINQPQHF
15,.,.,TRBJ2-7,TRBV12-5,TGTGCTAGTGGTTTGGCCGACAGCAGAGGCTACGAGCAGTACTTC,CASGLADSRGYEQYF
14,.,medium-sized,TRBJ2-5,TRBV11-3,TGTGCCAGCAGCTCAAAGGGATGGGGAGAGACCCAGTACTTC,CASSSKGWGETQYF
13,.,.,TRBJ2-1,TRBV9,TGTGCCAGCAGCGTAGGAGGGAACAATGAGCAGTTCTTC,CASSVGGNNEQFF
17,TRBD1,.,TRBJ1-5,TRBV19,TGTGCCAGTAGTATGGGGTTTCAGGGGGTGAGCAATCAGCCCCAGCATTTT,CASSMGFQGVSNQPQHF
16,.,.,TRBJ2-6,TRBV15,TGTGCCACCAGCGCTCGACGGGACTCTGGGGCCAACGTCCTGACTTTC,CATSARRDSGANVLTF
14,.,.,TRBJ2-5,TRBV5-1,TGCGCCAGCAGCTTGGGAGAAGGGTTCGAGACCCAGTACTTC,CASSLGEGFETQYF
14,.,.,TRBJ2-7,TRBV16,TGTGCCAGCAGCCATTTTCGGACAGCCTACGAGCAGTACTTC,CASSHFRTAYEQYF
17,TRBD2,.,TRBJ2-1,TRBV5-1,TGCGCCAGCAGCTTGTCGCTAGCGGGAGGGCCGGTCCTTGAGCAGTTCTTC,CASSLSLAGGPVLEQFF
14,TRBD1,few,TRBJ1-2,TRBV11-3,TGTGCCAGCAGCCCGGGACAGGGGTGGTATGGCTACACCTTC,CASSPGQGWYGYTF
13,TRBD2,few,TRBJ2-7,TRBV6-7,TGTGCCAGCAGTCCGGGACTAGCGGGCGAGCAGTACTTC,CASSPGLAGEQYF
14,.,.,TRBJ2-5,TRBV28,TGTGCCAGCAGCCCCCACAGGGTCCAAGAGACCCAGTACTTC,CASSPHRVQETQYF
16,.,.,TRBJ2-5,TRBV28,TGTGCCAGCAGTTTGCTCGGTCGGATGTCCGGGGAGACCCAGTACTTC,CASSLLGRMSGETQYF
16,TRBD1,.,TRBJ2-2,TRBV10-3,TGTGCCATCAGTGAGGCAACAGGGGGAAGTGATGGGGAGCTGTTTTTT,CAISEATGGSDGELFF
12,.,.,TRBJ1-1,TRBV18,TGTGCCAGCTCCCCTTCGAACACTGAAGCTTTCTTT,CASSPSNTEAFF
14,.,few,TRBJ1-1,TRBV6-8,TGTGCCAGCAGTTACGGTACAGCGGACACTGAAGCTTTCTTT,CASSYGTADTEAFF
13,.,few,TRBJ1-1,TRBV28,TGTGCCACCCTGGGGGGATCCACTACTGAAGCTTTCTTT,CATLGGSTTEAFF
16,TRBD1,.,TRBJ1-1,TRBV19,TGTGCCAGTAGTATGAGGCAGGGGGGGGTTCCCGCTGAAGCTTTCTTT,CASSMRQGGVPAEAFF
13,.,.,TRBJ1-1,TRBV7-4,TGTGCCAGCAGCTTATTGACAGGAGTTGAAGCTTTCTTT,CASSLLTGVEAFF
16,TRBD1,.,TRBJ1-3,TRBV28,TGTGCCAGCAGCCCGACAGGGGGCGGGTTAGGAAACACCATATATTTT,CASSPTGGGLGNTIYF
16,TRBD2,few,TRBJ2-7,TRBV19,TGTGCCAGTAGTGATCTCCGCGGGAGGGCCTCCTACGAGCAGTACTTC,CASSDLRGRASYEQYF
13,.,.,TRBJ2-2,TRBV29-1,TGCAGCGTTGAAGTCTGGAGCACCGGGGAGCTGTTTTTT,CSVEVWSTGELFF
16,.,.,TRBJ2-1,TRBV6-8,TGTGCCAGCAGTTACAGGGGACCTAGCTCCTACAATGAGCAGTTCTTC,CASSYRGPSSYNEQFF
16,TRBD2,.,TRBJ2-3,TRBV5-1,TGCGCCAGCAGCTTGGCGGTGCGGGGGAGCACAGATACGCAGTATTTT,CASSLAVRGSTDTQYF
16,.,.,TRBJ1-6,TRBV6-4,TGTGCCAGCAGTCGAACCGGGGGGGGTTGGAATTCACCCCTCCACTTT,CASSRTGGGWNSPLHF
16,TRBD1,.,TRBJ1-5,TRBV6-8,TGTGCCAGCAGATCGGACAGGGGGGTTAGCAATCAGCCCCAGCATTTT,CASRSDRGVSNQPQHF
13,TRBD1,.,TRBJ1-5,TRBV29-1,TGCAGCGTTAAGACAGGGGCGCATCAGCCCCAGCATTTT,CSVKTGAHQPQHF
13,.,.,TRBJ1-1,TRBV7-1,TGTGCCAGCAGCCGGAGCTTGAACACTGAAGCTTTCTTT,CASSRSLNTEAFF
15,.,few,TRBJ1-5,TRBV6-8,TGTGCCAGCATGGAAGGAGGGGTTGGCAATCAGCCCCAGCATTTT,CASMEGGVGNQPQHF